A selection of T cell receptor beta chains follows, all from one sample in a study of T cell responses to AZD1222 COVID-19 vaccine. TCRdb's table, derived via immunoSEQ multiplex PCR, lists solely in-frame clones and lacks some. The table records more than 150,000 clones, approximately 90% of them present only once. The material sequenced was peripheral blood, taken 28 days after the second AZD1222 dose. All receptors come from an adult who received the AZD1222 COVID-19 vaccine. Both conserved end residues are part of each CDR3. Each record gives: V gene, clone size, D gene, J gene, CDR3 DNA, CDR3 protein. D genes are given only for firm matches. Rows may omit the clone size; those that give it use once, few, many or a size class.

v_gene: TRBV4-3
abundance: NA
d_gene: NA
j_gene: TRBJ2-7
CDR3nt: TGCGCCAGCAGCCAAGACTCGGGGGACGAGCAGTACTTC
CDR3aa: CASSQDSGDEQYF

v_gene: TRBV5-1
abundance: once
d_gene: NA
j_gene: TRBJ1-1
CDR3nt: TGCGCCAGCAGCCAAGGGATTTTGACTGAAGCTTTCTTT
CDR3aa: CASSQGILTEAFF

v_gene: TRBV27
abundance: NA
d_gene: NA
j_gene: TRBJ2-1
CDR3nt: TGTGCCAGCAGTTACGGACAGTACAATGAGCAGTTCTTC
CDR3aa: CASSYGQYNEQFF

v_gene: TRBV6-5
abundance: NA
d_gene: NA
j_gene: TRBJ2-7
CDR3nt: TGTGCCAGCAGTTATCGGAACTACGAGCAGTACTTC
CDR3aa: CASSYRNYEQYF

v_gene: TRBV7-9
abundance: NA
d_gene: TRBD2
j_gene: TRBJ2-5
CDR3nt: TGTGCCAGCAGCTTAGCCCATCAGCGGGAGTCCTCCTACCAAGAGACCCAGTACTTC
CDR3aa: CASSLAHQRESSYQETQYF

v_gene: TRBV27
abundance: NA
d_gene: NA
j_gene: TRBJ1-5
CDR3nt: TGTGCCAGCAGTTTAGCTCAGGGTTGGCAGCCCCAGCATTTT
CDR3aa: CASSLAQGWQPQHF

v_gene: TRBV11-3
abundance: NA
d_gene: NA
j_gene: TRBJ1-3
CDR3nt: TGTGCCAGCAGCTCTCGGGGGGTCTCTGGAAACACCATATATTTT
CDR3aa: CASSSRGVSGNTIYF

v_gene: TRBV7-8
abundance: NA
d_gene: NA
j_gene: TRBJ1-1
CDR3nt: TGTGCCAGCAGCTTGGAAACAGTTTTTTTCAAAGCTTTCTTT
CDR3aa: CASSLETVFFKAFF

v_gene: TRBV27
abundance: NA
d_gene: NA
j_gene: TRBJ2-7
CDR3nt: TGTGCCAGCAGTGACGGCAACCACCTGCGCTACTTC
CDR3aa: CASSDGNHLRYF

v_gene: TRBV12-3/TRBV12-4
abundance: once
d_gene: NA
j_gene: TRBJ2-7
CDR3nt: TGTGCCAGCAGTCCAGCCACCTACGAGCAGTACTTC
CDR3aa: CASSPATYEQYF

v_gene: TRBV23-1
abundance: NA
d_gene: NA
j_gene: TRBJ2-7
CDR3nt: TGCGCCAGCCAGTTCATAGGGCGCTCCTACGAGCAGTACTTC
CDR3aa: CASQFIGRSYEQYF

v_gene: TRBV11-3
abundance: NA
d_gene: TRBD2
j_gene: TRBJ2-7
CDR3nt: TGTGCCAGCAGCCAACAGAGCGGGGCTACCTCCTACGAGCAGTACTTC
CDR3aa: CASSQQSGATSYEQYF

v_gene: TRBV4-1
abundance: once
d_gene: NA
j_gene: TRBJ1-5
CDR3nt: TGCGCCAGCAGCCAAGATTGTGGCGGCAATCAGCCCCAGCATTTT
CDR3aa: CASSQDCGGNQPQHF

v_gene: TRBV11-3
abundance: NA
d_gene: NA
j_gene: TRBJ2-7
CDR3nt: TGTGCCAGCAGCTTCAGGGGGAGGATATACTTC
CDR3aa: CASSFRGRIYF

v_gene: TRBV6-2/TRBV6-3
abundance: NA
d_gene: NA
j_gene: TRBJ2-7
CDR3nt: TGTGCCAGCAGTTACTCCCCCCACGGGCCCTACGAGCAGTACTTC
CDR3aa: CASSYSPHGPYEQYF

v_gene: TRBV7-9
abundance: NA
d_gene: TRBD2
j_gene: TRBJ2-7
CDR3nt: TGTGCCAGCACCCCTTTCCTAGCGGGAGGAAGCAGGTTTGTGCCCTACGAGCAGTACTTC
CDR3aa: CASTPFLAGGSRFVPYEQYF

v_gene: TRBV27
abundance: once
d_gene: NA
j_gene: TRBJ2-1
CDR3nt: TGTGCCAGCAGTATGGACAGCCAGTTATCCTACAATGAGCAGTTCTTC
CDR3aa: CASSMDSQLSYNEQFF

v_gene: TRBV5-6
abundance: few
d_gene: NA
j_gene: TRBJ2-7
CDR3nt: TGTGCCAGCAGCTTGGATTCAGGGCTTTACGAGCAGTACTTC
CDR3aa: CASSLDSGLYEQYF

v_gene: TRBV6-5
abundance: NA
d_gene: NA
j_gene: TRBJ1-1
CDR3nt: TGTGCCAGCAGTAGGGACAAGGAGAACACTGAAGCTTTCTTT
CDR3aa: CASSRDKENTEAFF

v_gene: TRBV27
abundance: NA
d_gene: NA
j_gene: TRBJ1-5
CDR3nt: TGTGCCAGCAGTTTTGCGAGGGGCCCCGATCAGCCCCAGCATTTT
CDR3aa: CASSFARGPDQPQHF

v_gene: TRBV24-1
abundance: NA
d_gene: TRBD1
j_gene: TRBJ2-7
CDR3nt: TGTGCCACCAGTGTGGAGACAGGGGGCAACCGATACGAGCAGTACTTC
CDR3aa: CATSVETGGNRYEQYF

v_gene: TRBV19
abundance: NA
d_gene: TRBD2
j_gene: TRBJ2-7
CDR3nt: TGTGCCAGTAGTCCCAAGACGGGGGGGGCATCTAGCGGGAGCCGTAACGAGCAGTACTTC
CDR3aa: CASSPKTGGASSGSRNEQYF

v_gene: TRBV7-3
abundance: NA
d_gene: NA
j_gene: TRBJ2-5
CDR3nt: TGTGCCAGTCCCTCTCTGGAGACCCAGTACTTC
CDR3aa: CASPSLETQYF

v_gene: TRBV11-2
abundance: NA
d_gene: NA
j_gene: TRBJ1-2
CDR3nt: TGTGCCAGCAGCTTAGAAGTAGGGAACTATGGCTACACCTTC
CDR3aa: CASSLEVGNYGYTF

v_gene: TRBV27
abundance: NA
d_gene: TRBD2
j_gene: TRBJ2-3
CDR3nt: TGTGCCAGCAGTTACGGACTAGCGGGAGAAACAGATACGCAGTATTTT
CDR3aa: CASSYGLAGETDTQYF

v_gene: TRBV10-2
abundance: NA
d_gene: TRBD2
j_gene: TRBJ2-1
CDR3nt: TGCGCCAGCACCCGCGGGAGTTACAATGAGCAGTTCTTC
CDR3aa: CASTRGSYNEQFF